This T cell receptor (beta chain) was recovered during a study of T cells after yellow fever vaccination. About the study: Those fractions that held only low numbers of cells were prepared using the SMART-Seq v4 Ultra Low Input RNA kit.

TCRdb re-called the 5' RACE reads through MiXCR, storing one row per CDR3 protein. The sample has 450,000 to 600,000 distinct CDR3 sequences; roughly 14% are singletons. This clonotype has only a few counts. This CDR3 is built from 13 residues. Germline V lookup: CDR1 MRHNA, CDR2 SNTAGT. Deletions cut 4 bases from V and 7 bases from J, with 13 bases between. The source was PBMCs, collected on the day of the yellow fever booster vaccination. This TCR came from a man younger than 40 who received the YFV17D yellow fever vaccine. This chain links TRBV6-4 with TRBJ1-2, with D perhaps matching TRBD1 (5 bases). The CDR3 reads CASSATGMGGYTF. CDR3 sequence (DNA): TGTGCCAGCAGTGCTACAGGCATGGGTGGCTACACCTTC.